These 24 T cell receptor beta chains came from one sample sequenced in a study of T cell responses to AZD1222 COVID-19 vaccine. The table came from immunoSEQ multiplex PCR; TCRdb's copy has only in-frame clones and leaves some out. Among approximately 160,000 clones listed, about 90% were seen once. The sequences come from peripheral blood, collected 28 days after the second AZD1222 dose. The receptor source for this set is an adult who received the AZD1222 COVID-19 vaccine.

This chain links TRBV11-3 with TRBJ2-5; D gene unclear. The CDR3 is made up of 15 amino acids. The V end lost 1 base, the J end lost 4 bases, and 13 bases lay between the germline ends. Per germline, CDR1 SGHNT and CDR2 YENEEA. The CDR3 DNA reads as TGTGCCAGCAGCTTAGGGGCTGGCCAAGGAGAGACCCAGTACTTC. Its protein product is CASSLGAGQGETQYF.

This CDR3 is CASSYPTGQDYGYTF. The CDR3 coding sequence is TGTGCCAGCAGTTACCCGACTGGACAGGACTATGGCTACACCTTC. The chain combines TRBV6-6 with TRBJ1-2, with 7 bases aligning to TRBD1. Germline-derived CDR1 and CDR2 are MNHNY and SVGAGI (reference sequence). This CDR3 spans 15 amino acids. V was pared by 2 bases and J by 3 bases, with 6 bases of the junction left unmatched.

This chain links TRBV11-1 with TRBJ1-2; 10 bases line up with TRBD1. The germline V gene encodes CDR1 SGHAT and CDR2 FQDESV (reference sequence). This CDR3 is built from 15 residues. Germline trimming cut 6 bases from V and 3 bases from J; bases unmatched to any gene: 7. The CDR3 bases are TGTGCCAGCAGTTACCAAGGACAGGGGGACTATGGCTACACCTTC. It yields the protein CASSYQGQGDYGYTF.

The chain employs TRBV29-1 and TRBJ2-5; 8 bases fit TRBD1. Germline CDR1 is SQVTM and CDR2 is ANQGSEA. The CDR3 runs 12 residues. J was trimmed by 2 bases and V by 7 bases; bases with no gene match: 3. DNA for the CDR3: TGCAGCGCCTGGGACAGGCAAGAGACCCAGTACTTC. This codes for CSAWDRQETQYF. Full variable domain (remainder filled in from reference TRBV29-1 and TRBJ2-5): SAVISQKPSRDICQRGTSLTIQCQVDSQVTMMFWYRQQPGQSLTLIATANQGSEATYESGFVIDKFPISRPNLTFSTLTVSNMSPEDSSIYLCSAWDRQETQYFGPGTRLLVL.

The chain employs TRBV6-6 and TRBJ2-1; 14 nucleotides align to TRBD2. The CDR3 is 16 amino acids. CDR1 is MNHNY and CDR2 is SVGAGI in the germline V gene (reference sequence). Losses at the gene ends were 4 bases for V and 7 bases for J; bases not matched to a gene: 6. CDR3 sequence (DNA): TGTGCCAGCAGTTTCTCGGGACTAGCGGGGGAGAATGAGCAGTTCTTC. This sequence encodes CASSFSGLAGENEQFF.

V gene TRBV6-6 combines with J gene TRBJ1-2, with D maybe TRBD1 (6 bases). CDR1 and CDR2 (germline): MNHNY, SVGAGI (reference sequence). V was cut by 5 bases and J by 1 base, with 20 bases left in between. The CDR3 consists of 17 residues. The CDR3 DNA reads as TGTGCCAGCAGTCTTCGACCCACAGGGATCCTTAACTATGGCTACACCTTC. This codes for CASSLRPTGILNYGYTF.

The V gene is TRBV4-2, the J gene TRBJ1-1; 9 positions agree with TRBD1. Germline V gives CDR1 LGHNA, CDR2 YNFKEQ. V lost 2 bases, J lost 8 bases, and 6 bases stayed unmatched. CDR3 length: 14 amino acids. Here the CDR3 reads CASSQLQGAGEAFF. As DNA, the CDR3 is TGTGCCAGCAGCCAACTACAGGGGGCGGGAGAAGCTTTCTTT.

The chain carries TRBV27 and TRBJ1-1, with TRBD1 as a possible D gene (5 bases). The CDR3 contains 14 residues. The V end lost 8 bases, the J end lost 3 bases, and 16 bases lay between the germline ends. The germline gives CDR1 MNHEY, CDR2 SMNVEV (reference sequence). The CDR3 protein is CASSTWEGYTEAFF. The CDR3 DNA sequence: TGTGCCAGCTCCACGTGGGAGGGGTACACTGAAGCTTTCTTT.

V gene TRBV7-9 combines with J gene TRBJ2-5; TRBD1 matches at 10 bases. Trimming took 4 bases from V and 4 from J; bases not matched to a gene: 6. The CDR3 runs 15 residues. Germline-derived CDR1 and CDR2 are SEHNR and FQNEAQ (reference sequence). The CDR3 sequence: CASSSRQGASETQYF. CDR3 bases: TGTGCCAGCAGCTCTCGACAGGGGGCATCAGAGACCCAGTACTTC.

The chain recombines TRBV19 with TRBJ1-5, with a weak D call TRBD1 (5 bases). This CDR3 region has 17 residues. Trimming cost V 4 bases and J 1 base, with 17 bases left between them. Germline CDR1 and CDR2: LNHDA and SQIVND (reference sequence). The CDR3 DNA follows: TGTGCCAGTAGTAGGGGGTTTAGGGGTGAGAGCAATCAGCCCCAGCATTTT. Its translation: CASSRGFRGESNQPQHF.

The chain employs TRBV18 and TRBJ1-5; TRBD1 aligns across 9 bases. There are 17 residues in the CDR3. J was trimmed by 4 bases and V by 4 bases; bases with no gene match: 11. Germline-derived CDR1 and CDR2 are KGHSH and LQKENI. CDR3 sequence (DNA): TGTGCCAGCTCACTAGGGACAGGGTCCCTTCGAAATCAGCCCCAGCATTTT. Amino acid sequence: CASSLGTGSLRNQPQHF.

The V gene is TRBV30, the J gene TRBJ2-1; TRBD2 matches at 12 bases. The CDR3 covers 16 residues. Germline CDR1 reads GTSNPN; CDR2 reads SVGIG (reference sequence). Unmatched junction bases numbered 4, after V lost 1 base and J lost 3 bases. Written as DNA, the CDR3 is TGTGCCTGGAGTGACCGACTAGCGGGGGTCTACAATGAGCAGTTCTTC. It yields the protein CAWSDRLAGVYNEQFF.

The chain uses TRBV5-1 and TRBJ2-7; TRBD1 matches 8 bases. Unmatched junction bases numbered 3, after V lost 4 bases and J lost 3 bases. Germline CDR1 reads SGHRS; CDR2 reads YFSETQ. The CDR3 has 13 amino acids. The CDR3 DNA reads TGCGCCAGCAGCAAGACAGGGGACTACGAGCAGTACTTC. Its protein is CASSKTGDYEQYF.

As DNA, the CDR3 is TGCGCCAGCAGCTTACTGGGACGTGGGAACACTGAAGCTTTCTTT. Translation gives CASSLLGRGNTEAFF. The chain joins TRBV5-1 to TRBJ1-1; tentative D call: TRBD1 (5 bases). V was trimmed by 2 bases and J by 1 base, leaving 12 bases between them. In germline, CDR1 is SGHRS, CDR2 YFSETQ. The CDR3 contains 15 residues. Full variable domain (outside the CDR3, taken from reference TRBV5-1 and TRBJ1-1): KAGVTQTPRYLIKTRGQQVTLSCSPISGHRSVSWYQQTPGQGLQFLFEYFSETQRNKGNFPGRFSGRQFSNSRSEMNVSTLELGDSALYLCASSLLGRGNTEAFFGQGTRLTVV.

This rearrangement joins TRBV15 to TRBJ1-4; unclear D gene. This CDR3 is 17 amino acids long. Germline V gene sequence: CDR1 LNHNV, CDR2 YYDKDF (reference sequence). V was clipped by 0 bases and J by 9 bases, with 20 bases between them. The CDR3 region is CATSRERGLLLGKKLFF. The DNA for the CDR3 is TGTGCCACCAGCAGAGAGCGAGGCCTACTTTTAGGTAAAAAACTGTTTTTT.

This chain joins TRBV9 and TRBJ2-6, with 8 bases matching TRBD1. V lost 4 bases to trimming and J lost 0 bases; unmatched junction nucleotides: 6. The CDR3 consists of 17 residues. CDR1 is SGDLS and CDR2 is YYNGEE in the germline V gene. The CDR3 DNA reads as TGTGCCAGCAGCCCGAGGACAGGGAACTCTGGGGCCAACGTCCTGACTTTC. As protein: CASSPRTGNSGANVLTF.

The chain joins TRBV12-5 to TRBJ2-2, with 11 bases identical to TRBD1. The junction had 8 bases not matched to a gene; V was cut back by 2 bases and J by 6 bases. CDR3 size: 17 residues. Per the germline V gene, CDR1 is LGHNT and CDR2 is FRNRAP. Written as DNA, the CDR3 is TGTGCTAGTGGTTTGCCCCGGACAGGGGGCGACCCCGGGGAGCTGTTTTTT. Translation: CASGLPRTGGDPGELFF.

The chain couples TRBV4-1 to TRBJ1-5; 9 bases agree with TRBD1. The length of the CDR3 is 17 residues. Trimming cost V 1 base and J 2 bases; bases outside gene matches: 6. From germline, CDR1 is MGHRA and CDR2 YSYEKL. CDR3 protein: CASSQAPDRGGNQPQHF. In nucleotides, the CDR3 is TGCGCCAGCAGCCAAGCCCCGGACAGGGGAGGCAATCAGCCCCAGCATTTT.

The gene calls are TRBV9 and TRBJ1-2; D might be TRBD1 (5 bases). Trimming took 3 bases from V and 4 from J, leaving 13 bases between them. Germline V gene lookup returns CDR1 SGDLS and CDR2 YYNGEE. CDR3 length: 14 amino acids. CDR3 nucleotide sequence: TGTGCCAGCAGCGGGACTGGGGACTTCTATGGCTACACCTTC. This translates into CASSGTGDFYGYTF.

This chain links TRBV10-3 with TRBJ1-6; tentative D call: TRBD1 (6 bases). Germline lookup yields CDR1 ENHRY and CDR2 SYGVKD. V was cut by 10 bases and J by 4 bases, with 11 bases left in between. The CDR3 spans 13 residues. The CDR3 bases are TGTGCCACCCAAGGACAGTATAATTCACCCCTCCACTTT. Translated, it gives CATQGQYNSPLHF.

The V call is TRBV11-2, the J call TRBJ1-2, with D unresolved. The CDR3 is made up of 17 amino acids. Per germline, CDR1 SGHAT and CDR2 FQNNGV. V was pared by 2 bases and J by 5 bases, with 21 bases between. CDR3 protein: CASSLSRRVGVGYGYTF. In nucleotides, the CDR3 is TGTGCCAGCAGCTTATCGCGGAGGGTCGGTGTTGGTTATGGCTACACCTTC.

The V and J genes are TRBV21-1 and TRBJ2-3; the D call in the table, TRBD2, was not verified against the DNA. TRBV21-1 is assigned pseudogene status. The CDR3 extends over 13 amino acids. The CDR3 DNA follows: TGTGCCAGGGGGGGTCCTAGCACAGATACGCAGTATTTT. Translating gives CARGGPSTDTQYF.

In DNA, the CDR3 is TGTGCCAGCAGTTCGTCCTCAGGGGGCATATATGGCTACACCTTC. Its translation: CASSSSSGGIYGYTF. The chain couples TRBV27 to TRBJ1-2; 8 nucleotides line up with TRBD1. The CDR3 contains 15 residues. Germline V lookup: CDR1 MNHEY, CDR2 SMNVEV (reference sequence). Trimming cost V 4 bases and J 5 bases; bases outside gene matches: 9.

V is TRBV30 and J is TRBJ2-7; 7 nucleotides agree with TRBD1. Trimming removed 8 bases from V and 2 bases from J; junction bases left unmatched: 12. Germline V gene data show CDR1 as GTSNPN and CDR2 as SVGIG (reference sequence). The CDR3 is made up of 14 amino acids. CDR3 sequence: CAGTTGTDPYEQYF. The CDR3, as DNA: TGTGCCGGGACGACCGGGACAGATCCCTACGAGCAGTACTTC. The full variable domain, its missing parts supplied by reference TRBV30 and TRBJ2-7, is SQTIHQWPATLVQPVGSPLSLECTVEGTSNPNLYWYRQAAGRGLQLLFYSVGIGQISSEVPQNLSASRPQDRQFILSSKKLLLSDSGFYLCAGTTGTDPYEQYFGPGTRLTVT.